These T cell receptor beta chains were read from a single sample in a study of response to subunit inactivated influenza vaccine. TCRdb analysed the RT-PCR reads with MiXCR anew, one entry per CDR3 protein. The sample shows approximately 200,000 distinct CDR3 sequences, 13% to 15% of them seen only once. This sample comprised CD8+ T cells sorted from PBMCs, obtained around 5 days after vaccination. The receptors were sampled from a middle-aged man who received an inactivated influenza vaccine. Both conserved end residues are trimmed from each CDR3. Fields, in order: CDR3 protein, J gene, V gene.

ASSPGQGEIQETQY,TRBJ2-5,TRBV12-3/TRBV12-4
SARGRLVAYEQY,TRBJ2-7,TRBV20-1
ASSPLWAGTEAF,TRBJ1-1,TRBV6-2/TRBV6-3
ASIGAIQF,TRBJ2-1,TRBV5-5
SASEGLNTNEQF,TRBJ2-1,TRBV20-1
ASSSTYWTDNTEAF,TRBJ1-1,TRBV3-1
ASSPTEDYTYNEQF,TRBJ2-1,TRBV18
ASSYRLAGYSYNEQF,TRBJ2-1,TRBV5-1
ASSLLARQENTGELF,TRBJ2-2,TRBV9
ASSLPLWAGYT,TRBJ1-2,TRBV7-8
ASSSGRRTNEKLF,TRBJ1-4,TRBV7-9
ASSQDHSGSYEQY,TRBJ2-7,TRBV4-1
ASSQTGNTEAF,TRBJ1-1,TRBV4-2
ASSLLYGRRSTDTQY,TRBJ2-3,TRBV7-9
ASSGGGYEQY,TRBJ2-7,TRBV7-9
ASTEGVYEQY,TRBJ2-7,TRBV11-2
ASSFEGGGYEQY,TRBJ2-7,TRBV28
ASIRGGFDTDTQY,TRBJ2-3,TRBV28
ASSQTLKASNNEQF,TRBJ2-1,TRBV3-1
SVEGLGAQNEQF,TRBJ2-1,TRBV29-1
ASSLPGGYNEQF,TRBJ2-1,TRBV5-1
ASSLIPSGTYEQY,TRBJ2-7,TRBV11-2
SARQGNIQY,TRBJ2-4,TRBV20-1
ASSLVTQETQY,TRBJ2-5,TRBV12-3/TRBV12-4
ASSYPGRRWSGELF,TRBJ2-2,TRBV6-2/TRBV6-3
SVEPENEKLF,TRBJ1-4,TRBV29-1
ASSPSGGHSYNEQF,TRBJ2-1,TRBV7-9
ASSLASPSEQY,TRBJ2-7,TRBV5-1
ASFSLAKNTGELF,TRBJ2-2,TRBV2
ASSLVDNSYEQY,TRBJ2-7,TRBV7-2
ASSASSTGNNEQF,TRBJ2-1,TRBV9
ASSQEPGLVPPDTQY,TRBJ2-3,TRBV4-3
ASSVAGESDEQY,TRBJ2-7,TRBV9
AWSVQDTYGYT,TRBJ1-2,TRBV30
ASSAGGTPYEQY,TRBJ2-7,TRBV12-3/TRBV12-4
ASSSDRGPYEQY,TRBJ2-7,TRBV7-9
ASSEFPWGETQY,TRBJ2-5,TRBV25-1
ASREFTGGEQY,TRBJ2-7,TRBV6-6
ASSRGTSVYEQY,TRBJ2-7,TRBV9
ASSLLAGKQETQY,TRBJ2-5,TRBV6-5
SARTSRTGDHNEQF,TRBJ2-1,TRBV20-1
ASSFIALNTGELF,TRBJ2-2,TRBV12-3/TRBV12-4
ASSLAGLAGVPTTYNEQF,TRBJ2-1,TRBV6-7
ASSPGLYFSYEQY,TRBJ2-7,TRBV11-2
ASSHKEGGGNEQF,TRBJ2-1,TRBV4-1
AMVDRLDNTGELF,TRBJ2-2,TRBV10-3
ASSTQRGVQETQY,TRBJ2-5,TRBV11-2
ASSQRLVADTQY,TRBJ2-3,TRBV7-6
ASSSRTGVDEQF,TRBJ2-1,TRBV3-1
ASTFGRDPWGQETQY,TRBJ2-5,TRBV28
ASSSSGVTDTQY,TRBJ2-3,TRBV6-5
ASSQDLMADTQY,TRBJ2-3,TRBV4-3
ASSELEGHEQY,TRBJ2-7,TRBV25-1
ASSQESGGRPYNEQF,TRBJ2-1,TRBV7-8